This T cell receptor (beta chain) is from a study of T cells in Graves' hyperthyroidism and ophthalmopathy. Regions amplified from RNA transcripts were the TCR beta CDR3 regions. The primer set for the first-round RT-PCR of the TCR CDR3 was HTBI. TCRdb fed the multiplex PCR reads into MiXCR, producing one record per CDR3 protein. The profile covers around 360,000 distinct CDR3 sequences, with about 16% appearing a single time and about 21% taken by the ten largest. Only a few counts were recorded for this clonotype. Its antigen is unknown. Study-wide results and caveats: Among clonotypes expanded in thyroid above 0.001, most were also found in blood.

The sequenced material came from blood. The receptor was derived from a woman aged 55-69 years with Graves' ophthalmopathy.

The CDR3 spells CATRASGVNNEQFF. CDR3 DNA: TGTGCCACTAGAGCCAGCGGGGTTAACAATGAGCAGTTCTTC. This chain connects TRBV24-1 to TRBJ2-1; 7 bases map to TRBD2. Trimming took 10 bases from V and 5 from J; bases not matched to a gene: 10. The CDR3 spans 14 residues. Germline V gene data show CDR1 as KGHDR and CDR2 as SFDVKD.